This is a list of T cell receptor beta chains from one sample in a study of chemoradiotherapy in HPV16-positive cancers. Produced via immunoSEQ multiplex PCR; TCRdb's table is partial and in-frame only. The table has over 10,000 clones, about 90% seen once; the top ten hold about 2.7%. Sequenced here: blood, sampled from a patient who underwent chemoradiotherapy. Source of these receptors: a human donor with HPV-associated anogenital cancer. Both conserved end residues are part of each CDR3. D genes are given only for firm matches. The listing skips clone size in some rows; elsewhere it reads once, few, many or a size class.

D	V	J	size	CDR3	DNA
NA	TRBV29-1	TRBJ2-1	NA	CSTEEGTSEQFF	TGCAGCACCGAAGAGGGGACAAGTGAGCAGTTCTTC
NA	TRBV2	TRBJ2-1	few	CASNIHNEQFF	TGTGCCAGCAATATCCACAATGAGCAGTTCTTC
TRBD1	TRBV6-1	TRBJ1-2	NA	CASSEEQGFSYGYTF	TGTGCCAGCAGTGAAGAACAGGGGTTCAGCTATGGCTACACCTTC
NA	TRBV7-8	TRBJ1-2	NA	CASSPRRGGMDGYTF	TGTGCCAGCAGCCCCAGGAGGGGAGGGATGGATGGCTACACCTTC
TRBD1	TRBV5-1	TRBJ1-1	NA	CASSLEAGGGTEAFF	TGCGCCAGCAGCTTGGAGGCAGGGGGGGGCACTGAAGCTTTCTTT
NA	TRBV15	TRBJ1-3	NA	CATSPGPHSGNTIYF	TGTGCCACCAGCCCCGGGCCCCACTCTGGAAACACCATATATTTT
TRBD2	TRBV6-5	TRBJ2-2	NA	CASSYAGGDGELFF	TGTGCCAGCAGTTACGCGGGAGGGGACGGGGAGCTGTTTTTT
TRBD2	TRBV7-9	TRBJ2-5	NA	CASSLGLAGGLIETQYF	TGTGCCAGCAGCCTGGGACTAGCGGGGGGACTAATAGAGACCCAGTACTTC
NA	TRBV19	TRBJ1-6	NA	CASHTSISYYNSPLHF	TGTGCCAGTCACACCTCGATTTCTTATTATAATTCACCCCTCCACTTT
NA	TRBV29-1	TRBJ1-6	NA	CSVETGNNSPLHF	TGCAGCGTTGAGACAGGAAATAATTCACCCCTCCACTTT
TRBD1	TRBV2	TRBJ1-4	few	CASSNRGRGEKLFF	TGTGCCAGCAGTAACAGGGGAAGAGGGGAAAAACTGTTTTTT
NA	TRBV29-1	TRBJ2-7	NA	CSVVVYRDNYYEQYF	TGCAGCGTTGTGGTTTACCGGGACAACTACTACGAGCAGTACTTC
NA	TRBV2	TRBJ2-6	NA	CASLVDTGANVLTF	TGTGCCAGCCTAGTAGATACTGGGGCCAACGTCCTGACTTTC
NA	TRBV11-2	TRBJ2-5	NA	CASSLGAEPRETQYF	TGTGCCAGCAGCTTAGGGGCGGAGCCCCGAGAGACCCAGTACTTC
NA	TRBV4-2	TRBJ1-5	NA	CASSQDDGDSPRVPQHF	TGTGCCAGCAGCCAAGACGACGGAGACAGCCCTCGTGTCCCCCAGCATTTT
NA	TRBV15	TRBJ1-2	NA	CATSRDYGVLRTF	TGTGCCACCAGCAGAGATTATGGGGTACTTCGCACCTTC
NA	TRBV29-1	TRBJ1-5	NA	CSVGGGMEPQHF	TGCAGCGTTGGGGGGGGGATGGAGCCCCAGCATTTT
NA	TRBV20-1	TRBJ2-7	once	CSAPTRDEQYF	TGCAGTGCCCCGACTAGGGACGAGCAGTACTTC
NA	TRBV5-8	TRBJ2-6	once	CASSFRGAAGANVLTF	TGTGCCAGCAGCTTTCGGGGGGCGGCTGGGGCCAACGTCCTGACTTTC
TRBD1	TRBV6-5	TRBJ1-2	NA	CASTPTGSYGYTF	TGTGCCAGCACCCCGACAGGGTCCTATGGCTACACCTTC
TRBD1	TRBV7-2	TRBJ2-2	once	CASSLDQGASYNTGELFF	TGTGCCAGCAGCTTAGATCAGGGGGCTTCATACAACACCGGGGAGCTGTTTTTT
TRBD2	TRBV30	TRBJ2-3	NA	CAWRIRSGDTDTQYF	TGTGCCTGGAGGATTCGTAGCGGGGATACAGATACGCAGTATTTT
NA	TRBV25-1	TRBJ1-2	few	CASSEATYGYTF	TGTGCCAGCAGTGAAGCCACCTATGGCTACACCTTC
NA	TRBV11-1	TRBJ2-5	NA	CASSPRSQETQYF	TGTGCCAGCAGCCCGCGGTCCCAAGAGACCCAGTACTTC
NA	TRBV27	TRBJ1-3	NA	CASSPVGFSGNTIYF	TGTGCCAGCAGCCCCGTGGGGTTCTCTGGAAACACCATATATTTT
TRBD2	TRBV7-8	TRBJ2-7	NA	CASSPLAGGVYEQYF	TGTGCCAGCAGCCCGTTAGCGGGGGGCGTGTACGAGCAGTACTTC
NA	TRBV29-1	TRBJ1-2	NA	CSVEAFLTGSAYGYTF	TGCAGCGTTGAAGCGTTCCTAACAGGGAGTGCGTATGGCTACACCTTC
NA	TRBV27	TRBJ2-7	NA	CASSFLGGDEQYF	TGTGCCAGCAGTTTTCTAGGGGGAGACGAGCAGTACTTC
TRBD2	TRBV10-2	TRBJ2-3	NA	CASSTIAGAHWNTQYF	TGCGCCAGCAGTACCATAGCGGGGGCCCATTGGAATACGCAGTATTTT
NA	TRBV29-1	TRBJ1-1	NA	CSVEGGQGKRATNTEAFF	TGCAGCGTTGAAGGGGGTCAGGGGAAGAGGGCGACGAACACTGAAGCTTTCTTT
NA	TRBV12-5	TRBJ1-2	NA	CASGLEVQVGGYTF	TGTGCTAGTGGTTTGGAGGTACAGGTCGGTGGCTACACCTTC
NA	TRBV11-2	TRBJ2-1	NA	CASSLELVGNEQFF	TGTGCCAGCAGCTTAGAACTAGTGGGCAATGAGCAGTTCTTC
NA	TRBV6-1	TRBJ2-2	NA	CAGSLGGHTGELFF	TGTGCCGGATCCCTAGGGGGACACACCGGGGAGCTGTTTTTT
NA	TRBV7-8	TRBJ1-1	NA	CASSPLGDQDTEAFF	TGTGCCAGCAGCCCCCTCGGGGATCAGGACACTGAAGCTTTCTTT
NA	TRBV19	TRBJ1-2	NA	CASTPTGGYGYTF	TGTGCCAGTACCCCGACAGGAGGCTATGGCTACACCTTC
NA	TRBV27	TRBJ1-5	NA	CASSRSHSRFYQPQHF	TGTGCCAGCAGTAGATCCCACTCCCGTTTTTACCAGCCCCAGCATTTT
NA	TRBV7-2	TRBJ2-3	NA	CASSLGGLETMGGTQYF	TGTGCCAGCAGCTTAGGAGGGTTAGAAACGATGGGGGGTACGCAGTATTTT
NA	TRBV7-8	TRBJ1-5	few	CASSLRAGDDQPQHF	TGTGCCAGCAGCTTAAGGGCAGGGGACGATCAGCCCCAGCATTTT
NA	TRBV30	TRBJ2-7	NA	CAWSVGEGEYF	TGTGCCTGGAGTGTAGGTGAGGGGGAGTACTTC
NA	TRBV14	TRBJ2-3	NA	CASSPPRGGVTDTQYF	TGTGCCAGCAGCCCACCACGGGGCGGGGTCACAGATACGCAGTATTTT
TRBD2	TRBV7-9	TRBJ2-4	NA	CASSLAVAGGLGKNIQYF	TGTGCCAGCAGCTTAGCGGTAGCGGGGGGGCTGGGCAAAAACATTCAGTACTTC
NA	TRBV6-1	TRBJ1-2	NA	CASSESSTRANYGYTF	TGTGCCAGCAGTGAGAGCAGCACAAGAGCTAACTATGGCTACACCTTC
NA	TRBV18	TRBJ1-3	NA	CASSPPGVDSRSSGNTIYF	TGTGCCAGCTCACCACCTGGTGTAGACAGCCGGAGCTCTGGAAACACCATATATTTT
TRBD1	TRBV10-3	TRBJ1-1	NA	CAITRDRGEAFF	TGTGCCATCACCAGGGACAGGGGTGAAGCTTTCTTT
NA	TRBV19	TRBJ1-2	NA	CASSTPPPMEGYTF	TGTGCCAGTAGTACACCACCCCCTATGGAAGGCTACACCTTC
NA	TRBV11-3	TRBJ2-1	NA	CASSLGEQSYNEQFF	TGTGCCAGCAGCTTAGGAGAGCAGTCCTACAATGAGCAGTTCTTC
NA	TRBV5-1	TRBJ2-7	NA	CASSLEQPAYEQYF	TGCGCCAGCAGCTTGGAACAGCCTGCCTACGAGCAGTACTTC
NA	TRBV9	TRBJ1-6	NA	CASSVVAEGSPLHF	TGTGCCAGCAGCGTAGTGGCAGAGGGTTCACCCCTCCACTTT
NA	TRBV4-3	TRBJ2-3	NA	CASSQERAWTQYF	TGCGCCAGCAGCCAAGAGAGGGCGTGGACGCAGTATTTT
NA	TRBV4-3	TRBJ1-1	NA	CASSAQWGTNTEAFF	TGCGCCAGCAGCGCTCAATGGGGTACGAACACTGAAGCTTTCTTT
TRBD2	TRBV18	TRBJ2-5	NA	CASSLTTSGGAETQYF	TGTGCCAGCTCACTAACGACTAGCGGGGGGGCTGAGACCCAGTACTTC
NA	TRBV7-9	TRBJ2-7	NA	CASSSGLQTNAYEQYF	TGTGCCAGCAGCTCAGGCCTCCAGACGAATGCCTACGAGCAGTACTTC
NA	TRBV9	TRBJ2-5	NA	CASSVSPMGGQETQYF	TGTGCCAGCAGCGTAAGCCCCATGGGGGGTCAAGAGACCCAGTACTTC
NA	TRBV7-3	TRBJ2-3	NA	CASSPSASVDTQYF	TGTGCCAGCAGCCCGTCAGCTAGTGTCGATACGCAGTATTTT
TRBD1	TRBV19	TRBJ2-5	NA	CASSNPTGAETQYF	TGTGCCAGTAGTAACCCTACAGGGGCAGAGACCCAGTACTTC
NA	TRBV13	TRBJ2-1	NA	CASSPRLNEQFF	TGTGCCAGCAGCCCTCGATTGAATGAGCAGTTCTTC
NA	TRBV11-1	TRBJ2-7	NA	CASSPGNYEQYF	TGTGCCAGCAGCCCCGGCAACTACGAGCAGTACTTC
TRBD1	TRBV5-1	TRBJ2-2	NA	CASSLVQTGSNTGELFF	TGCGCCAGCAGCTTGGTACAGACAGGGTCGAACACCGGGGAGCTGTTTTTT
TRBD1	TRBV18	TRBJ1-1	NA	CASSPPTGVGEAFF	TGTGCCAGCTCACCACCGACAGGGGTGGGTGAAGCTTTCTTT